The 7 T cell receptor beta chains listed next were all sequenced from one sample in a study of Graves' ophthalmopathy and Graves' hyperthyroidism. Amplified TCR beta CDR3 regions were obtained using RNA transcripts as template. HTBI-primed RT-PCR formed the first round, and a multiplex PCR formed the second. TCRdb reprocessed the multiplex PCR reads with MiXCR, giving one entry per CDR3 protein. This table holds 360,000 or so distinct CDR3 sequences, approximately 20% found once. The source material was peripheral blood. The receptors come from a woman between 18 and 30 years old with Graves' ophthalmopathy.

In this sample, this clonotype turned up many times. The rearrangement links TRBV28 to TRBJ2-7, with 8 bases fitting TRBD2. J was trimmed by 6 bases and V by 4 bases; bases with no gene match: 5. The CDR3 has 13 residues. Per the germline V gene, CDR1 is MDHEN and CDR2 is SYDVKM. The CDR3 here is CASSSPGRVEQYF. CDR3 nucleotides: TGTGCCAGCAGTTCCCCCGGGAGGGTCGAGCAGTACTTC.

This clonotype was found many times. The chain employs TRBV2 and TRBJ2-5, with TRBD1 matching 10 bases. This CDR3 has 14 residues. Germline CDR1 and CDR2: SNHLY and FYNNEI. V lost 5 bases, J lost 4 bases, and 4 bases stayed unmatched. The CDR3 bases are TGTGCCAGCAGTAGCTGGGACAGGGGAGAGACCCAGTACTTC. Its protein product is CASSSWDRGETQYF.

This clonotype was seen at least ten times. This chain connects TRBV9 to TRBJ2-5; TRBD1 or TRBD2 may be the D gene (5 bases each). CDR1 SGDLS and CDR2 YYNGEE come from the germline V gene. V lost 0 bases and J lost 5, with 5 bases in between. The CDR3 is made up of 12 amino acids. The CDR3 DNA sequence: TGTGCCAGCAGCGTAGGGGGGGAGACCCAGTACTTC. As protein: CASSVGGETQYF.

This clonotype was found many times. V is TRBV6-2 or TRBV6-3 and J is TRBJ2-7; D is undetermined. The CDR3 is 15 residues long. The germline CDR1 and CDR2 sequences are MNHEY and SVGEGT. The V gene lost 0 bases and the J gene lost 4 bases, with 13 bases spanning the gap. The CDR3 is CASSYSKVGPYEQYF. The CDR3 DNA follows: TGTGCCAGCAGTTACTCGAAGGTTGGGCCATACGAGCAGTACTTC.

The V and J genes are TRBV6-1 and TRBJ2-7, with a weak D call TRBD2 (6 bases). This CDR3 comprises 14 residues. The germline V gene encodes CDR1 MNHNS and CDR2 SASEGT. The ends were cut back, 4 bases at V and 6 bases at J, with 16 bases in the middle. As DNA, the CDR3 is TGTGCCAGCAGTGCCGGACGGAACGGGGGCGAGCAGTACTTC. Amino acids: CASSAGRNGGEQYF.

This clonotype was recorded at least ten times. This sequence joins TRBV11-2 and TRBJ2-7; maybe TRBD1 (6 bases). CDR3 length: 15 residues. Trimming took off 0 bases at V and 3 bases at J, with 12 bases between the two ends. Germline CDR1 is SGHAT and CDR2 is FQNNGV. In DNA, the CDR3 is TGTGCCAGCAGCTTAGAAGGGGGTCTCTTCTACGAGCAGTACTTC. Its protein product is CASSLEGGLFYEQYF.

V is TRBV24-1 and J is TRBJ2-5; the D gene could be TRBD1 or TRBD2 (6 bases each). V was clipped by 8 bases and J by 4 bases, with 10 bases between them. Germline CDR1 KGHDR, CDR2 SFDVKD. This CDR3 comprises 12 residues. The CDR3, as DNA: TGTGCCACCAAGGGGGGTCGAGAGACCCAGTACTTC. It specifies CATKGGRETQYF.